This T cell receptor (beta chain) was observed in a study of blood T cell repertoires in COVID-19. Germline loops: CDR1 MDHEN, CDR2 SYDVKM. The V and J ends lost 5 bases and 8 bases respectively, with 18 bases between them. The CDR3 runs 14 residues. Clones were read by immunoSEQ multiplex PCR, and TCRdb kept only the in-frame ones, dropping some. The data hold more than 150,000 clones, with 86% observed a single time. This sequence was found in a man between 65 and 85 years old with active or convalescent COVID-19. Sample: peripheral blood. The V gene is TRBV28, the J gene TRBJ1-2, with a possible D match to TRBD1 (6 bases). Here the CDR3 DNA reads TGTGCCAGCAGTCGGGGACAAACCCCTTGGGGCTACACCTTC. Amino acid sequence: CASSRGQTPWGYTF.